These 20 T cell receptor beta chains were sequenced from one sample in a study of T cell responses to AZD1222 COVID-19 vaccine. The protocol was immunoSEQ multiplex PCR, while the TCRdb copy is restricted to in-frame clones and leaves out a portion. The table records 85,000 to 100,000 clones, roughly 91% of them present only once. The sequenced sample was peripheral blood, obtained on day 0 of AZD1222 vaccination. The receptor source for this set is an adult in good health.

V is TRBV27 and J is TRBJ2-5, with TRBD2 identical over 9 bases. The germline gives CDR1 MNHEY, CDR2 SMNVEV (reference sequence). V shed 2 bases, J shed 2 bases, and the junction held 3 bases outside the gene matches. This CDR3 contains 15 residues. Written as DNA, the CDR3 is TGTGCCAGCAGTTTAGGGACTAGCAGGCAAGAGACCCAGTACTTC. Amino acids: CASSLGTSRQETQYF.

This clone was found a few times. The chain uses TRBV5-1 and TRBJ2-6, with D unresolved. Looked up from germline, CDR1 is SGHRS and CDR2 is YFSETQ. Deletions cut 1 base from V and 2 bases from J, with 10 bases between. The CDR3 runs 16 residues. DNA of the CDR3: TGCGCCAGCAGCTTGCTTGGGATAACTGGGGCCAACGTCCTGACTTTC. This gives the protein CASSLLGITGANVLTF.

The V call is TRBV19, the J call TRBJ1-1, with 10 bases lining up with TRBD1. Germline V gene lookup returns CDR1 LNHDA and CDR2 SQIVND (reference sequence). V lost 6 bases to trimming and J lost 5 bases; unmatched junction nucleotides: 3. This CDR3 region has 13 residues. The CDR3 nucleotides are TGTGCCAGTAGAGACAGGGGGCGGACTGAAGCTTTCTTT. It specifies CASRDRGRTEAFF.

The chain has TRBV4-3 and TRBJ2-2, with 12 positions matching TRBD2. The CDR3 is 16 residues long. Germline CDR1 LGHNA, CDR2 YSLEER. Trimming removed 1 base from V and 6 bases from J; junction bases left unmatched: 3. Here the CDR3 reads CASSQGPSGGAGELFF. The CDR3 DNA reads TGCGCCAGCAGCCAAGGTCCTAGCGGGGGGGCCGGGGAGCTGTTTTTT.

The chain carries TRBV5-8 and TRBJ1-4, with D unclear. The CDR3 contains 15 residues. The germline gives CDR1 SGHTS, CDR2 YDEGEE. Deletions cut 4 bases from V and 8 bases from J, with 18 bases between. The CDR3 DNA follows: TGTGCCAGCAGCCCCCCGTACCACTGGAACGAAAAACTGTTTTTT. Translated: CASSPPYHWNEKLFF. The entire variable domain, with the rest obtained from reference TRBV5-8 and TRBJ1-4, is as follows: EAGVTQSPTHLIKTRGQQATLRCSPISGHTSVYWYQQALGLGLQFLLWYDEGEERNRGNFPPRFSGRQFPNYSSELNVNALELEDSALYLCASSPPYHWNEKLFFGSGTQLSVL.

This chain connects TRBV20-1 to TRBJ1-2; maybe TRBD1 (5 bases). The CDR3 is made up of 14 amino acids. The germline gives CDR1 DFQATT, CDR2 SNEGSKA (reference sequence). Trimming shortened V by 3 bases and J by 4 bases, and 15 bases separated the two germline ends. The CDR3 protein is CSASQVGTGYGYTF. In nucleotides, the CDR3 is TGCAGTGCTAGTCAGGTGGGGACCGGCTATGGCTACACCTTC.

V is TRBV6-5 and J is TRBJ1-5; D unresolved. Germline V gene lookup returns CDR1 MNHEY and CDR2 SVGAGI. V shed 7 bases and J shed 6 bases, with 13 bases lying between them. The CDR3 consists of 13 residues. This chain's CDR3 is CASTSDLGQPQHF. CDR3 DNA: TGTGCCAGCACATCCGATCTGGGTCAGCCCCAGCATTTT.

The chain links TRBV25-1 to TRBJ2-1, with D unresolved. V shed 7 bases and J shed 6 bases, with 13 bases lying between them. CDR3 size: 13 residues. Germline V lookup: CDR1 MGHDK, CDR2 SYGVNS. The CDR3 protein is CASIFIRFNEQFF. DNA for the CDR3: TGTGCCAGCATATTCATTCGTTTCAATGAGCAGTTCTTC.

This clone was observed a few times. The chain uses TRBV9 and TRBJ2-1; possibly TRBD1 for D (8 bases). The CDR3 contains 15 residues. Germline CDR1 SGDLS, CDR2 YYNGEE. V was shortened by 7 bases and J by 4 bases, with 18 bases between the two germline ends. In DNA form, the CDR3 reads TGTGCCAGCGGTGAAGGGGGGGACAGGTACAATGAGCAGTTCTTC. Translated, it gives CASGEGGDRYNEQFF. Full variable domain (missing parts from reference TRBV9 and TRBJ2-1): DSGVTQTPKHLITATGQRVTLRCSPRSGDLSVYWYQQSLDQGLQFLIQYYNGEERAKGNILERFSAQQFPDLHSELNLSSLELGDSALYFCASGEGGDRYNEQFFGPGTRLTVL.

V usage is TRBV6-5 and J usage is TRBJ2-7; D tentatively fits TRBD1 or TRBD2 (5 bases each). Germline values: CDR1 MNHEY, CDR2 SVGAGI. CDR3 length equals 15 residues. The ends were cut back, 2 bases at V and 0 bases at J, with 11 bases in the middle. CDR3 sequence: CASSYVGGSSYEQYF. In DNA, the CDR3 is TGTGCCAGCAGTTACGTTGGGGGAAGCTCCTACGAGCAGTACTTC.

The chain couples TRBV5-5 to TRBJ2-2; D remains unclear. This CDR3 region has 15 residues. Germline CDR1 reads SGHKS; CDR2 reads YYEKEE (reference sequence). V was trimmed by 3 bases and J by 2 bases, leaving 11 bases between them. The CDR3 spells CASSSLTENTGELFF. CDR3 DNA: TGTGCCAGCAGCTCGTTAACAGAAAACACCGGGGAGCTGTTTTTT.

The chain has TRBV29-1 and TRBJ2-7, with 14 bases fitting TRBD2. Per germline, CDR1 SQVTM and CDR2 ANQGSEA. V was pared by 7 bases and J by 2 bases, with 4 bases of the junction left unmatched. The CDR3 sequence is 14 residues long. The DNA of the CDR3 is TGCAGCGCCGCGGGACTAGCGGGGGCCTACGAGCAGTACTTC. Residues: CSAAGLAGAYEQYF.

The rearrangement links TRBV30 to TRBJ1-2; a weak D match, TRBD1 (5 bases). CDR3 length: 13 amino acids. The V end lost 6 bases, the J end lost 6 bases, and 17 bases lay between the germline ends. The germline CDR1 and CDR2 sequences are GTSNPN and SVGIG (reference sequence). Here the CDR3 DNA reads TGTGCCTGTGCCCCGGGGGGTGGGGATGGCTACACCTTC. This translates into CACAPGGGDGYTF.

The CDR3 DNA is TGTGCTAGTGGTTTGGTAAGGCCAAAGGGGAGTGAGAATGGCTACACCTTC. Its translation: CASGLVRPKGSENGYTF. The chain has TRBV12-5 and TRBJ1-2, with D tentatively TRBD1 (5 bases). Trimming pared 0 bases from V and 6 bases from J, leaving 20 bases between. CDR1 is LGHNT, CDR2 FRNRAP, per germline. CDR3 size: 17 residues.

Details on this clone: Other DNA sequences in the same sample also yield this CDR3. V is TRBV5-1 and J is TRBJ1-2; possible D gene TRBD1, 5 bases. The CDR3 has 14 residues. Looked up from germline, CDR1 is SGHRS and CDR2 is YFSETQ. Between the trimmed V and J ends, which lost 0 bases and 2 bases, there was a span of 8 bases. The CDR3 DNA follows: TGCGCCAGCAGCTTGGCAGGGAGAAACTATGGCTACACCTTC. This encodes CASSLAGRNYGYTF.

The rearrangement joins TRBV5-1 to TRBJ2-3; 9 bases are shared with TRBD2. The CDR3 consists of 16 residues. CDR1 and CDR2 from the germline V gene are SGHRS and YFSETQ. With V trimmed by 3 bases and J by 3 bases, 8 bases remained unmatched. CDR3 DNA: TGCGCCAGCAGCTCGGTGGGCGGGGGGGCGACAGATACGCAGTATTTT. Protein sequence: CASSSVGGGATDTQYF.

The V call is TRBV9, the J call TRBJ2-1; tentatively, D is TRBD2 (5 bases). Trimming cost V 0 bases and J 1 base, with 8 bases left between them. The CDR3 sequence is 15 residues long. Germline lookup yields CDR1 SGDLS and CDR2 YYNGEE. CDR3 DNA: TGTGCCAGCAGCGTAGGAGGGCCGTCCTACAATGAGCAGTTCTTC. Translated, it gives CASSVGGPSYNEQFF.

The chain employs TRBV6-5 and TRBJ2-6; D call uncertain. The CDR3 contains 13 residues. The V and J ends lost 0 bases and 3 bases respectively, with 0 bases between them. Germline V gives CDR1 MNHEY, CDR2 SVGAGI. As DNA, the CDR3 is TGTGCCAGCAGTTACTCTGGGGCCAACGTCCTGACTTTC. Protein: CASSYSGANVLTF.

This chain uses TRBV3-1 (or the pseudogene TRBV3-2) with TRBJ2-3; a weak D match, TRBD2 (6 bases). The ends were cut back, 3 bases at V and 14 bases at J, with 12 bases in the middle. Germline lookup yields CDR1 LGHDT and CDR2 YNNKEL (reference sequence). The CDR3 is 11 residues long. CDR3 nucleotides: TGTGCCAGCAGCCATGGGGGGAATTGGTATTTT. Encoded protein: CASSHGGNWYF.

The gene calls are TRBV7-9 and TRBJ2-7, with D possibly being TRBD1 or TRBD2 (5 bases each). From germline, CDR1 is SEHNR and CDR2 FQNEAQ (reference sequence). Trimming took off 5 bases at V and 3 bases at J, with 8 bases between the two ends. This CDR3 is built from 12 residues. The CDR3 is CASSLRGYEQYF. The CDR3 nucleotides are TGTGCCAGCAGCCTGAGGGGCTACGAGCAGTACTTC. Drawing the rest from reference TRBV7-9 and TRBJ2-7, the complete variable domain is DTGVSQNPRHKITKRGQNVTFRCDPISEHNRLYWYRQTLGQGPEFLTYFQNEAQLEKSRLLSDRFSAERPKGSFSTLEIQRTEQGDSAMYLCASSLRGYEQYFGPGTRLTVT.